This T cell receptor beta chain was sequenced for a study of cytomegalovirus exposure and HLA in healthy donors. Across the study: A previous analysis identified approximately 110 million unique TCR beta sequences derived from roughly 180 million T cells. The study's findings and limits: The investigators catalogued 150 or so TCR beta chains as cytomegalovirus-associated. TCR beta sequences reportedly predicted most subjects' HLA-A and HLA-B alleles accurately.

CDR3 length: 13 residues. J gave up 7 bases and V 6 bases, and 6 bases lay outside the gene matches. Germline CDR1 is LNHDA and CDR2 is SQIVND (reference sequence). Primers: 60 Vbeta forward and 13 Jbeta reverse. Repertoires were generated with immunoSEQ multiplex PCR, while TCRdb's copy carries only in-frame clones and drops some. The profile shows under 200,000 clones, 80% to 90% of them singletons. A note on this clone: Its specificity is unknown.

This TCR was recovered from a woman aged 30 to 39 in good health and CMV-seropositive. V usage is TRBV19 and J usage is TRBJ1-5; 7 nucleotides agree with TRBD1. The sample comprised PBMCs. CDR3 region: CASRGGLGQPQHF. The CDR3 DNA is TGTGCCAGTAGAGGGGGCCTCGGACAGCCCCAGCATTTT.